This paragraph covers one TCR beta chain sequence. Using immunoSEQ multiplex PCR, the repertoire was profiled, and TCRdb retains in-frame clones only, with some absent. The top ten clones hold around 0.35% of a sample with about 95,000 clones, around 96% of them seen once. These data come from a study of technical replicates of blood from several donors. V lost 4 bases and J lost 1, with 9 bases in between. The CDR3 extends over 13 amino acids. The germline V gene has CDR1 SGHDT and CDR2 YYEEEE. The chain carries TRBV5-6 and TRBJ2-7; D might be TRBD1 (6 bases). The receptor was isolated from a human donor in good health. The sample consisted of T cells isolated from PBMCs. The CDR3 sequence: CASSPDSSYEQYF. The CDR3 nucleotides are TGTGCCAGCAGCCCGGACAGTTCCTACGAGCAGTACTTC.